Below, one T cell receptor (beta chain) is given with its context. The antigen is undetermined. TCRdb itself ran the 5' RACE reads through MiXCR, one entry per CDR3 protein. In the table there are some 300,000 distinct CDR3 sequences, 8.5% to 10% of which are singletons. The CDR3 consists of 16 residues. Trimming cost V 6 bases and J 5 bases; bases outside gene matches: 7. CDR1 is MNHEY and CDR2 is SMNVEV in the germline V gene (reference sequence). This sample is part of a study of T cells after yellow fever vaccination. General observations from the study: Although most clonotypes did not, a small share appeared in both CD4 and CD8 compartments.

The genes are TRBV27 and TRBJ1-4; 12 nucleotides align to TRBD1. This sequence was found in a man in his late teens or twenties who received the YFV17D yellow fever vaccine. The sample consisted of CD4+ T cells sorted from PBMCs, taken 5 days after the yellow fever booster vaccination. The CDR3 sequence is CASRRPGQGANEKLFF. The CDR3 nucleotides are TGTGCCAGCAGGCGTCCGGGACAGGGGGCGAATGAAAAACTGTTTTTT.